A selection of T cell receptor beta chains follows, all from one sample in a study of CD8 T cell repertoires and HIV-1 epitope variants. For these receptors, no antigen is known. TCRdb's table, derived via immunoSEQ multiplex PCR, lists solely in-frame clones and lacks some. The sample shows thousands of clones, 55% to 70% of them seen only once. What was sequenced was cultured CD8+ T cells derived from PBMCs. The receptors were sampled from a male donor with HIV. Both conserved end residues are part of each CDR3. The D gene is left open where the match is weak. For some rows the clone size is stated as once, few or many, or as a class when expanded; others skip it.

d_gene | j_gene | abundance | v_gene | CDR3nt | CDR3aa
TRBD2 | TRBJ2-5 | once | TRBV27 | TGTGCCAGCAGTTTATTGGGTAGCGGGAGATTGGAGACCCAGTACTTC | CASSLLGSGRLETQYF
- | TRBJ2-7 | - | TRBV14 | TGTGCCAGCAGCCGCGAACAGAGCTCCTACGAGCAGTACTTC | CASSREQSSYEQYF
- | TRBJ2-7 | - | TRBV27 | TGTGCCAGCAGCCCGGCAACATACGAGCAGTACTTC | CASSPATYEQYF
TRBD1 | TRBJ1-4 | - | TRBV27 | TGTGCCAGCAGTCTCGGGACAGGGGGCTACGCGGAAAAACTGTTTTTT | CASSLGTGGYAEKLFF
TRBD1 | TRBJ2-7 | few | TRBV7-3 | TGTGCCAGCAGCTTGGGACAGTACCTTCGTGAGCAGTACTTC | CASSLGQYLREQYF
TRBD2 | TRBJ2-3 | - | TRBV7-6 | TGTGCCAGCAGCTTAGCGCGGGCTAGCGGGACGAGCACAGATACGCAGTATTTT | CASSLARASGTSTDTQYF
- | TRBJ1-1 | - | TRBV5-6 | TGTGCCAGCAGCTTGTGGGTGACACCTGAAGCTTTCTTT | CASSLWVTPEAFF
- | TRBJ1-1 | - | TRBV15 | TGTGCCACCAGTCTAGGGTCCAACACTGAAGCTTTCTTT | CATSLGSNTEAFF
- | TRBJ2-2 | - | TRBV27 | TGTGCCAGCAGTTCCCTCACCGGGGAGCTGTTTTTT | CASSSLTGELFF
- | TRBJ1-2 | - | TRBV29-1 | TGCAGCGTTGAAGGAGGTCTCCGGTATGGCTACACCTTC | CSVEGGLRYGYTF
TRBD1 | TRBJ2-7 | few | TRBV4-3 | TGCGCCAGCAGCCCGCGGACAGGGTTCGAGCAGTACTTC | CASSPRTGFEQYF
- | TRBJ2-1 | - | TRBV15 | TGTGCCACCAGCAAAGAACCTTCGAATGAGCAGTTCTTC | CATSKEPSNEQFF
- | TRBJ2-7 | - | TRBV28 | TGTGCCAGCAGTTCAGATGTCTCGGCCTACGAGCAGTACTTC | CASSSDVSAYEQYF
TRBD2 | TRBJ2-1 | once | TRBV6-4 | TGTGCCAGCAGTGATACTAGCGGGGGGGCCGATGAGCAGTTCTTC | CASSDTSGGADEQFF
- | TRBJ2-7 | - | TRBV28 | TGTGCCAGCAGTTCCATCGTTAATTACGAGCAGTACTTC | CASSSIVNYEQYF
- | TRBJ1-1 | - | TRBV4-2 | TGTGCCAGCCTCCAAGTTACAGCCAACACTGAAGCTTTCTTT | CASLQVTANTEAFF
- | TRBJ2-7 | once | TRBV6-1 | TGTGCCAGCAGTGAAGAACAAACCTACGAGCAGTACTTC | CASSEEQTYEQYF
TRBD1 | TRBJ1-3 | once | TRBV4-3 | TGCGCCAGCAGCCAAGGACCCCTGGGACAGGGGGTGGACACCATATATTTT | CASSQGPLGQGVDTIYF
- | TRBJ2-2 | once | TRBV10-3 | TGTGCCATCAGTAGTGGGACTCCTCTACGGGTGGGTTCCGGGGAGCTGTTTTTT | CAISSGTPLRVGSGELFF
- | TRBJ2-2 | few | TRBV1 | TGCACCAGCAGCCAAGGTTCGGGGGGGCAGGACACCGGGGAGCTGTTTTTT | CTSSQGSGGQDTGELFF
- | TRBJ1-1 | - | TRBV4-3 | TGCGCCAGCAGCCAAGAGGTCGGGGGGATTGGGGACACTGAAGCTTTCTTT | CASSQEVGGIGDTEAFF
- | TRBJ1-3 | once | TRBV7-2 | TGTGCCAGCAGCCAATTCGGGGGGGCGAGAAACACCATATATTTT | CASSQFGGARNTIYF
- | TRBJ1-4 | - | TRBV9 | TGTGCCAGCAGCGGCACCGGGACTGGTAATGAAAAACTGTTTTTT | CASSGTGTGNEKLFF
TRBD2 | TRBJ2-1 | - | TRBV7-2 | TGTGCCAGCAGCCAAGGACTAGCGGGGGGCCCTCCCTACAATGAGCAGTTCTTC | CASSQGLAGGPPYNEQFF
TRBD1 | TRBJ1-6 | - | TRBV9 | TGTGCCAGCAGCGTAGACAAAGGGACAGGCTCTGGGGGGAATTCACCCCTCCACTTT | CASSVDKGTGSGGNSPLHF
TRBD2 | TRBJ2-7 | - | TRBV9 | TGTGCCAGCAGCGTAGGTCCGGGACTAGCGGGGGTTGACGAGCAGTACTTC | CASSVGPGLAGVDEQYF
TRBD2 | TRBJ2-5 | - | TRBV5-6 | TGTGCCAGCAGCTTGCTAGCGGGGGTGGAAGAGACCCAGTACTTC | CASSLLAGVEETQYF
TRBD1 | TRBJ1-2 | - | TRBV27 | TGTGCCAGCAAAGGACAGGGATTTTCCTATGGCTACACCTTC | CASKGQGFSYGYTF
TRBD1 | TRBJ2-7 | - | TRBV4-3 | TGCGCCAGCAGCCAAGGTTGGAGACAGGGGTCCTACGAGCAGTACTTC | CASSQGWRQGSYEQYF
TRBD1 | TRBJ1-2 | once | TRBV4-2 | TGTGCCAGCAGCCAAGTGGAAAGTCGGAGGGGGCGCGACTATGGCTACACCTTC | CASSQVESRRGRDYGYTF
- | TRBJ2-1 | - | TRBV6-1 | TGTGCCAGCAGTGAACCCACCGGGGGGCCATACAATGAGCAGTTCTTC | CASSEPTGGPYNEQFF
- | TRBJ2-4 | once | TRBV5-1 | TGCGCCAGCAGCTTGTCGGGGCCCGAGGGAAACATTCAGTACTTC | CASSLSGPEGNIQYF
- | TRBJ2-1 | - | TRBV2 | TGTGCCAGTGGGCGGGACGCTGCCTCTGAGCAGTTCTTC | CASGRDAASEQFF